What follows are 9 T cell receptor beta chains derived from one specimen sequenced in a study of blood T cell dynamics during melanoma immunotherapy. Time point defined: week 3, after first cycle of checkpoint inhibitor. Profiled with immunoSEQ multiplex PCR; TCRdb holds only in-frame clones, not every one. The repertoire consists of under 15,000 clones, with roughly 90% occurring once and the leading ten covering roughly 3.9%. Here the sequenced sample was blood, taken from a patient treated with checkpoint blockade. Every receptor here comes from a human donor with melanoma.

V and J are TRBV5-1 and TRBJ2-7; D call uncertain. CDR3 length: 15 residues. Germline CDR1 SGHRS, CDR2 YFSETQ. The ends were cut back, 0 bases at V and 0 bases at J, with 10 bases in the middle. The DNA for the CDR3 is TGCGCCAGCAGCTTGGATGAACGGAGCTCCTACGAGCAGTACTTC. Residues: CASSLDERSSYEQYF.

The chain combines TRBV14 with TRBJ1-2, with D hard to call. Looked up from germline, CDR1 is SGHDN and CDR2 is FVKESK. Trimming shortened V by 4 bases and J by 0 bases, and 18 bases separated the two germline ends. The CDR3 consists of 17 residues. CDR3 in DNA: TGTGCCAGCAGCCCCCACCTCGCGTTGCGGGCTAACTATGGCTACACCTTC. Protein: CASSPHLALRANYGYTF. Full variable domain (remainder filled in from reference TRBV14 and TRBJ1-2): EAGVTQFPSHSVIEKGQTVTLRCDPISGHDNLYWYRRVMGKEIKFLLHFVKESKQDESGMPNNRFLAERTGGTYSTLKVQPAELEDSGVYFCASSPHLALRANYGYTFGSGTRLTVV.

The chain couples TRBV20-1 to TRBJ2-5; unclear D gene. This CDR3 region has 11 residues. Per germline, CDR1 DFQATT and CDR2 SNEGSKA (reference sequence). Trimming shortened V by 0 bases and J by 6 bases, and 5 bases separated the two germline ends. CDR3 sequence (DNA): TGCAGTGCTAGAGATGGACAGACCCAGTACTTC. Its translation: CSARDGQTQYF.

The J gene is TRBJ2-7, the V gene TRBV11-2; D might be TRBD1 or TRBD2, each matching 5 bases. The ends were cut back, 3 bases at V and 6 bases at J, with 15 bases in the middle. The CDR3 runs to 14 residues. Germline CDR1 SGHAT, CDR2 FQNNGV. The CDR3 DNA is TGTGCCAGCAGCTTGGTCCGGGGACGGGGCGAGCAGTACTTC. As protein: CASSLVRGRGEQYF.

This rearrangement joins TRBV27 to TRBJ2-7; 7 nucleotides line up with TRBD2. The CDR3 is 13 amino acids. Looked up from germline, CDR1 is MNHEY and CDR2 is SMNVEV (reference sequence). V was clipped by 5 bases and J by 3 bases; unmatched bases: 4. The CDR3 sequence: CASSRERGYEQYF. The DNA for the CDR3 is TGTGCCAGCAGTCGGGAGCGGGGCTACGAGCAGTACTTC.

The chain uses TRBV5-5 and TRBJ2-7; 12 bases align to TRBD2. The CDR3 has 16 residues. Looked up from germline, CDR1 is SGHKS and CDR2 is YYEKEE (reference sequence). Trimming removed 4 bases from V and 6 bases from J; junction bases left unmatched: 11. CDR3 nucleotides: TGTGCCAGCAGCGGTCAGAGGACTAGCGGGAAGGGCGAGCAGTACTTC. As protein: CASSGQRTSGKGEQYF.

CDR3 DNA: TGTGCCAGCAGCGCCGGGGCTGCAGATACGCAGTATTTT. As protein: CASSAGAADTQYF. The chain combines TRBV7-2 with TRBJ2-3; D tentatively fits TRBD1 or TRBD2 (5 bases each). CDR1 and CDR2 from the germline V gene are SGHTA and FQGNSA. V was shortened by 5 bases and J by 4 bases, with 10 bases between the two germline ends. The CDR3 has 13 residues.

V is TRBV19 and J is TRBJ1-5; TRBD1 might be the D (6 bases). From germline, CDR1 is LNHDA and CDR2 SQIVND (reference sequence). This CDR3 is 15 amino acids long. V was clipped by 5 bases and J by 4 bases, with 15 bases between them. CDR3 in DNA: TGTGCCAGTAGTCGACAGGTGGGAGGGAATCAGCCCCAGCATTTT. Its translation: CASSRQVGGNQPQHF.

V is TRBV5-8 and J is TRBJ2-7; D remains ambiguous. This CDR3 has 13 residues. V dropped 0 bases and J dropped 0 bases, with 4 bases sitting between them. Germline CDR1 reads SGHTS; CDR2 reads YDEGEE. The chain's CDR3 is CASSLAYSYEQYF. Here the CDR3 DNA reads TGTGCCAGCAGCTTGGCTTACTCCTACGAGCAGTACTTC.